This record looks at one TCR beta chain sequence and its context. This clonotype was found a few times. This clone's antigen is unknown. Per-base quality was not reported, and no clone a single base away is much larger than it. Library construction relied on 5' RACE. Instrument on record: NextSeq 500. To allow correction of PCR and sequencing errors, the TCR library protocol tagged every TCR cDNA molecule with a unique molecular identifier. The paper's processing steps were these. TCR identification, UMI-based error correction and CDR3 extraction were performed with Decombinator tools. Expanded TCRs were defined as those above a frequency of 2 per 1,000, corresponding to the top 1% of the tumor frequency distribution. Renyi diversity was calculated using the R vegan package after each repertoire was subsampled 100 times to 5,000 TCRs. CDR3 similarity networks were built from amino acid triplet string-kernel similarity, connecting CDR3s with pairwise similarity above 0.82. The public reads were reprocessed in TCRdb via fastp at Q25 and MiXCR, keeping in-frame beta chains. Rows are combined by CDR3 protein, so each entry shows the most common genes and DNA. The V and J calls follow TCRdb's processing rather than the paper's. This sample has almost 75,000 distinct CDR3 sequences in its table, and 13% of those were observed once. Approximately 7.2% of the sample belongs to the ten largest clones.

These data belong to a study of spatial heterogeneity in lung cancer (dated by TCRdb to the late 2010s). Notes on the research overall: Beta-chain transcripts were consistently detected in greater numbers than alpha-chain transcripts, which likely reflects a higher abundance of beta-chain transcripts. TCR alpha and beta repertoires were quantitatively compared across multiple tumor regions, matched nontumor lung and blood in non-small cell lung cancer. TCR repertoire features were related to nonsynonymous mutation counts determined by whole-exome sequencing of tumor tissue. Both alpha and beta chains were TCR-sequenced in around 230 tumor regions, about 64 matched nontumor lung samples and roughly 50 PBMC samples obtained at surgery. In the raw uncorrected reads, each unique combination of TCR and UMI appeared more than ten times on average. The study at large found these results: Confirming at a functional level the hypothesis that regional TCRs recognize regional mutations was considered to require additional single-cell paired TCR alpha and beta sequencing. Ubiquitous expanded tumor TCRs were detected in blood more often at tumor resection than at routine follow-up.

Taken with the paper, the label for time point translates to: sample taken at primary tumor resection. Whole RNA extracted from tumor and nontumor lung tissue, or from cryopreserved PBMC samples, was used for TCR sequencing without cell sorting. The donors were 60 to 80 patients from the lung TRACERx cohort who had early-stage, untreated non-small cell lung cancer. A patient was chosen for TCR sequencing only when enough RNA was available from at least two tumor regions. The starting material was PBMCs, obtained at surgery. The clonotype was recovered from a male donor with early-stage non-small cell lung cancer.

In nucleotides, the sequence is TGTGCCAGCAGTGGCATGACAGGGATCTCTGAAGCTTTCTTT. It is translated as CASSGMTGISEAFF. Recombination connected TRBV25-1 to TRBJ1-1, with 7 central nucleotides matching TRBD1. For CDR1 and CDR2, the germline V gene lists MGHDK and SYGVNS. The germline V end is reduced by 4 bases and the J end by 6 bases; junction bases left unmatched: 8. The CDR3, cysteine through phenylalanine, is 14 amino acids long. Only the CDR3 DNA is retained, 42 bases long and in frame from the first base.